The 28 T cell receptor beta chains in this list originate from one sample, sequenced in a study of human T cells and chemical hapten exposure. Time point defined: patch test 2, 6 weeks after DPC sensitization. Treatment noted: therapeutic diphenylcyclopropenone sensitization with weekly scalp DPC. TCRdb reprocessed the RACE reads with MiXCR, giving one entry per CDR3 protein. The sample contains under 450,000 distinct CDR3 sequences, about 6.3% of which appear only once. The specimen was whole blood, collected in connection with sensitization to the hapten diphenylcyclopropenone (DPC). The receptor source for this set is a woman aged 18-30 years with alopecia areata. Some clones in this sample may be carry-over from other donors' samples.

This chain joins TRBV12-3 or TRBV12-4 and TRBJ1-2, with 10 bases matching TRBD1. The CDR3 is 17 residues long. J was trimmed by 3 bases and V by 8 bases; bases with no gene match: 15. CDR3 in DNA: TGTGCCAGCGCCGAACTGCGAGGGACAGGGGAGGACTATGGCTACACCTTC. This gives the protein CASAELRGTGEDYGYTF.

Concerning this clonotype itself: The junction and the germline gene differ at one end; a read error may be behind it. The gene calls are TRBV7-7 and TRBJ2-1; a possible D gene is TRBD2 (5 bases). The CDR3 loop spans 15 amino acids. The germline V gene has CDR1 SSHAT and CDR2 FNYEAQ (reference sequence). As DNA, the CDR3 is TGTGCTAGCAGCTTACGGGGAGACTCCTACAATGAGCAGTTCTTC. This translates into CASSLRGDSYNEQFF. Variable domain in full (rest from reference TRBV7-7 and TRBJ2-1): GAGVSQSPRYKVTKRGQDVTLRCDPISSHATLYWYQQALGQGPEFLTYFNYEAQPDKSGLPSDRFSAERPEGSISTLTIQRTEQRDSAMYRCASSLRGDSYNEQFFGPGTRLTVL.

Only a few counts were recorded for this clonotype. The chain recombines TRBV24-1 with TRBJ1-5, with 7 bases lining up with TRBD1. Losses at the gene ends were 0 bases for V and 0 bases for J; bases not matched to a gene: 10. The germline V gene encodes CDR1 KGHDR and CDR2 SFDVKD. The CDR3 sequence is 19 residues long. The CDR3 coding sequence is TGTGCCACCAGTGATTTGGCAGGGGGTCCTCAAGATAGCAATCAGCCCCAGCATTTT. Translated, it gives CATSDLAGGPQDSNQPQHF.

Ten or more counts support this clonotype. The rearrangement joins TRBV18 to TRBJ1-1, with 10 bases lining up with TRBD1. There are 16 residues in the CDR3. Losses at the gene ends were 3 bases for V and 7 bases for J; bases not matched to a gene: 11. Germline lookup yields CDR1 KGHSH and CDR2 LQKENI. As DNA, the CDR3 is TGTGCCAGCTCACCGGCCCGGGGACAGGGGAAATTTGAAGCTTTCTTT. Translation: CASSPARGQGKFEAFF.

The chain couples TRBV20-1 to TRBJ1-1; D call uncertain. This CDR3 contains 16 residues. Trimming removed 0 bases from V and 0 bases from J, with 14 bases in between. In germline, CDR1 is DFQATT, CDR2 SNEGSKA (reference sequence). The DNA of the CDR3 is TGCAGTGCTAGAGATCTGGTGGGGAGTATGAACACTGAAGCTTTCTTT. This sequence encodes CSARDLVGSMNTEAFF.

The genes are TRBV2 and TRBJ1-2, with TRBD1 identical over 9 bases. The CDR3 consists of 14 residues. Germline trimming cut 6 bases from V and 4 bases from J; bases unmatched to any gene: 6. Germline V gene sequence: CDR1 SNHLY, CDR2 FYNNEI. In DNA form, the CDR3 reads TGTGCCAGCAGCACCAGGACAGGGGCCTATGGCTACACCTTC. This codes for CASSTRTGAYGYTF.

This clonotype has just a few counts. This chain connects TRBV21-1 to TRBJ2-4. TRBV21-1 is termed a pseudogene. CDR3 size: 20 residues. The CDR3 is CASSKEDGGTTCLAKNIQYF. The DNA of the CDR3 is TGTGCCAGCAGCAAAGAGGACGGCGGCACGACATGCCTAGCCAAAAACATTCAGTACTTC.

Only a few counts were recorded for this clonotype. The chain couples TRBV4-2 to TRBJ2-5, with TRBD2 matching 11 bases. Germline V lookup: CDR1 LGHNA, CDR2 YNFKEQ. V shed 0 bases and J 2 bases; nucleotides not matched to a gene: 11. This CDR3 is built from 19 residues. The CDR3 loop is CASSQDGVAGGPRQETQYF. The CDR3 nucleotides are TGTGCCAGCAGCCAAGATGGAGTAGCGGGGGGGCCTAGGCAAGAGACCCAGTACTTC.

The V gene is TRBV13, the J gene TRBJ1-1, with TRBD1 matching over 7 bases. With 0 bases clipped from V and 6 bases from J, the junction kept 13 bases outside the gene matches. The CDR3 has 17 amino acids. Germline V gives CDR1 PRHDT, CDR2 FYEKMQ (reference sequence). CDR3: CASSLGLWQGEVAEAFF. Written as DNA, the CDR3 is TGTGCCAGCAGCTTAGGCCTTTGGCAGGGGGAGGTGGCTGAAGCTTTCTTT.

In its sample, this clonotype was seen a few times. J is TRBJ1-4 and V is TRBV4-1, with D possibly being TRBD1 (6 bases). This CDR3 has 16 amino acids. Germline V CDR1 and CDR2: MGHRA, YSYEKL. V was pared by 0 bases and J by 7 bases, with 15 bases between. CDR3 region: CASSQDPGQSFEKLFF. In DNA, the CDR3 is TGCGCCAGCAGCCAAGATCCCGGACAGTCTTTTGAAAAACTGTTTTTT.

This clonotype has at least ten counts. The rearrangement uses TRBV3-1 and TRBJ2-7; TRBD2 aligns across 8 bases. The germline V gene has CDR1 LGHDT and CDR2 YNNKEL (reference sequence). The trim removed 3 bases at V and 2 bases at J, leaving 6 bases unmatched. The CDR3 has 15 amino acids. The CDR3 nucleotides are TGTGCCAGCAGCCAGGCCACTAGCGGAACCTACGAGCAGTACTTC. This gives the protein CASSQATSGTYEQYF.

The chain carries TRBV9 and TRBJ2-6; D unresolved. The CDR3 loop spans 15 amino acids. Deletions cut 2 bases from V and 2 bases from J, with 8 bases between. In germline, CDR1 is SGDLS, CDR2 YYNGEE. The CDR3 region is CASSVRRTGANVLTF. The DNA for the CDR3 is TGTGCCAGCAGCGTTCGGCGTACTGGGGCCAACGTCCTGACTTTC.

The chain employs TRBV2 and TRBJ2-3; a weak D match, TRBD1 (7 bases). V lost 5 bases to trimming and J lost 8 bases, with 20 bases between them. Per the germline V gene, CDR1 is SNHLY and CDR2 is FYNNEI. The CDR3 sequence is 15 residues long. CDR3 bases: TGTGCCAGCAGTCCCCAGGGGCAGGGGGGTACTACGCAGTATTTT. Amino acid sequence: CASSPQGQGGTTQYF.

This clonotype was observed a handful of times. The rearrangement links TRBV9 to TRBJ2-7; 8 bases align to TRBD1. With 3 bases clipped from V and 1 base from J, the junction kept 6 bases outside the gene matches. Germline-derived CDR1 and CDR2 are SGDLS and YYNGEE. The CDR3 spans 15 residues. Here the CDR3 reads CASSETGGSSYEQYF. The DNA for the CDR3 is TGTGCCAGCAGCGAAACAGGGGGGTCTTCCTACGAGCAGTACTTC.

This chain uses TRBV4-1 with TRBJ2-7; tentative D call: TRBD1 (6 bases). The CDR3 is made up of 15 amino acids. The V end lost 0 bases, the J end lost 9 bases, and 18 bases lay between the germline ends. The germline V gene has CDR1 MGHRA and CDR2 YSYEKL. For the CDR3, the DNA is TGCGCCAGCAGCCAAGATCGGGACAATCAACGAGTGCAGTACTTC. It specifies CASSQDRDNQRVQYF.

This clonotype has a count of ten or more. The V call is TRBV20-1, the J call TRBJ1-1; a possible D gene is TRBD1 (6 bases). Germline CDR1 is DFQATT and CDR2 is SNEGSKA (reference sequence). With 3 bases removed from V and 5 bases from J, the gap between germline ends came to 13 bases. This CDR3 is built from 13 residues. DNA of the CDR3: TGCAGTGCTAGTCGGAACAGGGATACTGAAGCTTTCTTT. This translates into CSASRNRDTEAFF.

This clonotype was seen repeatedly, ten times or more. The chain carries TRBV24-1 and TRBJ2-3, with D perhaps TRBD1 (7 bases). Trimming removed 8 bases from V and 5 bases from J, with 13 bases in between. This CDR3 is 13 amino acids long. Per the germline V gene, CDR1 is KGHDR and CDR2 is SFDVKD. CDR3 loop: CATMRQGGDTQYF. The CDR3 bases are TGTGCCACCATGCGACAGGGAGGAGATACGCAGTATTTT.

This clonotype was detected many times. CDR3 in amino acids: CASSFKGGGYTF. The CDR3, as DNA: TGTGCCAGCAGTTTTAAGGGCGGTGGCTACACCTTC. The V call is TRBV12-3 or TRBV12-4, the J call TRBJ1-2, with D unclear. This CDR3 has 12 amino acids. V shed 3 bases and J shed 7 bases, with 9 bases lying between them.

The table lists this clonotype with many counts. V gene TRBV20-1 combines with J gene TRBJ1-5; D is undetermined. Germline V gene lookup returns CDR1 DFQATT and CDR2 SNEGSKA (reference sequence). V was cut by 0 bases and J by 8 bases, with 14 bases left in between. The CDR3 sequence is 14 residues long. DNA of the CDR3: TGCAGTGCTAGAGATCCGGCCGGTTTGGAGCCCCAGCATTTT. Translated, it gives CSARDPAGLEPQHF.

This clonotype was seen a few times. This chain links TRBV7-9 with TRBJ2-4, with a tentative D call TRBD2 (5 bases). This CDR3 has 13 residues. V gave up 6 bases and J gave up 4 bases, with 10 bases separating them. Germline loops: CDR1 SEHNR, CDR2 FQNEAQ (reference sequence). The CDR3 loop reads CASSSGEKNIQYF. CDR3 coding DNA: TGTGCCAGCAGTTCCGGGGAGAAAAACATTCAGTACTTC.

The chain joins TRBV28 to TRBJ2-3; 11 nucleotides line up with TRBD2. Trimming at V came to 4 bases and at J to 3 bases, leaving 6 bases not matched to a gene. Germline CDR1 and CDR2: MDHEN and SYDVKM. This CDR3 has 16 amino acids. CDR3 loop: CASSSGTSGDTDTQYF. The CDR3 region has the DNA TGTGCCAGCAGTTCAGGGACTAGCGGAGATACAGATACGCAGTATTTT.

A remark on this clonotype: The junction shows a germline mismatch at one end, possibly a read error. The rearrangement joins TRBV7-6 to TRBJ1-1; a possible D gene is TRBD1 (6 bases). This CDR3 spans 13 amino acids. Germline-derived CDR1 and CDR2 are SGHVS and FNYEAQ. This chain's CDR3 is CASSLLPDSEAIF. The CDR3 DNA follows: TGTGCCAGCAGCCTACTTCCGGACAGTGAAGCTATCTTT.

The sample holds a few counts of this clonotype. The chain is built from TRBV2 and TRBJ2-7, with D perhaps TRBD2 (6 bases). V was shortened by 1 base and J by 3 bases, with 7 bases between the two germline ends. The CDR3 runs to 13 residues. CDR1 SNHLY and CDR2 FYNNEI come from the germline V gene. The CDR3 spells CASSEDGGYEQYF. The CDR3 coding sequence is TGTGCCAGCAGTGAAGACGGGGGCTACGAGCAGTACTTC.

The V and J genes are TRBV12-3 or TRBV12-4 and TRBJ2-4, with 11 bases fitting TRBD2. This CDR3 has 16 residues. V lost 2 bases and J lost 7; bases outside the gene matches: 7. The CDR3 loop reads CASSLLLAGGPNIQYF. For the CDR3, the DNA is TGTGCCAGCAGTTTACTCTTAGCGGGGGGGCCGAACATTCAGTACTTC.

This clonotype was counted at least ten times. The CDR3 protein is CASLGAYEQYF. The CDR3 nucleotides are TGTGCCAGCTTGGGGGCTTACGAGCAGTACTTC. The chain couples TRBV28 to TRBJ2-7, with D perhaps matching TRBD1 (6 bases). V shed 8 bases and J shed 4 bases, with 9 bases lying between them. The CDR3 length is 11 residues. In germline, CDR1 is MDHEN, CDR2 SYDVKM.

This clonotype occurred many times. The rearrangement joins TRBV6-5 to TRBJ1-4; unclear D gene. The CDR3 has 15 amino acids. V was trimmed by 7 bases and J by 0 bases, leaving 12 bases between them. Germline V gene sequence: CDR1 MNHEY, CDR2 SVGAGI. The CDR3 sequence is CASTNGRATNEKLFF. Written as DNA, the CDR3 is TGTGCCAGCACCAACGGCCGAGCAACTAATGAAAAACTGTTTTTT.

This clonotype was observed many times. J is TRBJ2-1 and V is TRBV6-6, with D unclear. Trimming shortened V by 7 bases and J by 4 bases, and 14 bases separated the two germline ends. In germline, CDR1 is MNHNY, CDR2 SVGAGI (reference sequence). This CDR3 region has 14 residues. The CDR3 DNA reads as TGTGCCAGCACCCCGAGTGGAAGATACAATGAGCAGTTCTTC. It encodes CASTPSGRYNEQFF.

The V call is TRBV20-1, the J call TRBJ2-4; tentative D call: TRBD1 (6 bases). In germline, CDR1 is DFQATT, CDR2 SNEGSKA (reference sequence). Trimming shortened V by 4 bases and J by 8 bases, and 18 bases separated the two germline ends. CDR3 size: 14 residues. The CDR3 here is CSAKADQGLDIQYF. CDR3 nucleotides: TGCAGTGCTAAGGCGGACCAGGGGCTGGACATTCAGTACTTC.